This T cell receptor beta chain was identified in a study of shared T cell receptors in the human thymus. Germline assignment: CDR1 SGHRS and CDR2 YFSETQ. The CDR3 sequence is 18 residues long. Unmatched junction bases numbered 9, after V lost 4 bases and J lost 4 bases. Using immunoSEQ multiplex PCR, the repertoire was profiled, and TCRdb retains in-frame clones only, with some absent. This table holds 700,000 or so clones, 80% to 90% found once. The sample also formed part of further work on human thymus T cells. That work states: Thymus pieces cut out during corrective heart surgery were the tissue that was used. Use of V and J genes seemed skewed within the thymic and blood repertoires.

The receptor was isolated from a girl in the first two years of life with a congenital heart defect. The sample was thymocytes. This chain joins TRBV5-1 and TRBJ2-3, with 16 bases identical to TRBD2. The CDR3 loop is CASSTAGTSGGAADTQYF. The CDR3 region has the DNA TGCGCCAGCAGCACAGCCGGGACTAGCGGGGGGGCCGCAGATACGCAGTATTTT.